The source of this T cell receptor (beta chain) is a study of vaccination and CD4 T cells after COVID-19. About this clonotype: Its antigen is not known.

Treatment noted: approximately nine-day PBMC culture with coronavirus spike peptide pools or control peptides (ViraFEST assay). ViraFEST enlarged antigen-specific T cell populations with peptide pools and afterwards sequenced TCRs. Each well received about 2.2 million PBMCs, cultured with about 9.4 IU/ml IL-2 and 8 to 10 ug/ml peptide pools. Sequencing of DNA taken from cultured CD4+ T cells relied on the Oncomine TCR Beta short-read assay. Using its own MiXCR run on the PCR reads, TCRdb lists one record per CDR3 protein. The sample has 13,000 to 15,000 distinct CDR3 sequences, under 50% seen once. This TCR came from a human donor who had recovered from COVID-19. The sequencing input was CD4+ T cells from blood, cultured in vitro.

The CDR3 spells CASSPRDQAGGPLYNEQFF. The CDR3 nucleotides are TGTGCCAGCAGCCCAAGGGATCAAGCGGGAGGCCCCCTTTACAATGAGCAGTTCTTC. The chain links TRBV21-1 to TRBJ2-1; the table's D call TRBD2 went unverified against the DNA. TRBV21-1 is recorded as a pseudogene. CDR3 length: 19 amino acids.